These 21 T cell receptor beta chains share one sample of origin, sequenced in a study of cytomegalovirus exposure and HLA in healthy donors. A multiplex PCR was run with 60 Vbeta primers and 13 Jbeta primers. Here immunoSEQ multiplex PCR was the method, and the copy in TCRdb shows in-frame clones only, minus some. The table records about 82,000 clones, 60% to 80% of them present only once. Sequencing input: PBMCs. Receptors originate from a man between 45 and 60 years old in good health and CMV-seronegative.

This clone was counted between two and nine times. The J gene is TRBJ1-1, the V gene TRBV7-2; D is undetermined. Trimming left V 7 bases short and J 0 bases short, with 9 bases between. This CDR3 has 13 amino acids. Germline V gene lookup returns CDR1 SGHTA and CDR2 FQGNSA. The CDR3 DNA sequence: TGTGCCAGCAAAGGCAGGCTGAACACTGAAGCTTTCTTT. It translates to CASKGRLNTEAFF. Drawing the rest from reference TRBV7-2 and TRBJ1-1, the complete variable domain is GAGVSQSPSNKVTEKGKDVELRCDPISGHTALYWYRQSLGQGLEFLIYFQGNSAPDKSGLPSDRFSAERTGGSVSTLTIQRTQQEDSAVYLCASKGRLNTEAFFGQGTRLTVV.

The genes are TRBV11-3 and TRBJ1-1; D is uncertain. Germline CDR1 and CDR2: SGHNT and YENEEA. This CDR3 spans 13 amino acids. V lost 3 bases and J lost 9, with 14 bases in between. CDR3 DNA: TGTGCCAGCAGCTTTGGAGAAGCCAAAAAAGCTTTCTTT. It codes for CASSFGEAKKAFF. The entire variable domain, with the rest obtained from reference TRBV11-3 and TRBJ1-1, is as follows: EAGVVQSPRYKIIEKKQPVAFWCNPISGHNTLYWYLQNLGQGPELLIRYENEEAVDDSQLPKDRFSAERLKGVDSTLKIQPAELGDSAVYLCASSFGEAKKAFFGQGTRLTVV.

V and J are TRBV5-1 and TRBJ1-1; perhaps TRBD1 as D (6 bases). Between the trimmed V and J ends, which lost 0 bases and 4 bases, there was a span of 16 bases. This CDR3 spans 16 amino acids. Looked up from germline, CDR1 is SGHRS and CDR2 is YFSETQ. The DNA of the CDR3 is TGCGCCAGCAGCTTGGATGGGGGGGCGCGGAGCACTGAAGCTTTCTTT. This encodes CASSLDGGARSTEAFF. Variable domain in full (rest from reference TRBV5-1 and TRBJ1-1): KAGVTQTPRYLIKTRGQQVTLSCSPISGHRSVSWYQQTPGQGLQFLFEYFSETQRNKGNFPGRFSGRQFSNSRSEMNVSTLELGDSALYLCASSLDGGARSTEAFFGQGTRLTVV.

This clone has more than one count but fewer than ten. The chain employs TRBV6-5 and TRBJ1-5; TRBD1 aligns across 7 bases. Trimming cost V 5 bases and J 7 bases; bases outside gene matches: 11. This CDR3 is built from 15 residues. Germline assignment: CDR1 MNHEY and CDR2 SVGAGI. The DNA for the CDR3 is TGTGCCAGCAGTCGAACGACAGGGAAGGGACAGCCCCAGCATTTT. Amino acids: CASSRTTGKGQPQHF.

The chain is built from TRBV4-2 and TRBJ2-1; D remains ambiguous. Germline values: CDR1 LGHNA, CDR2 YNFKEQ. V lost 1 base and J lost 5, with 12 bases in between. CDR3 size: 15 residues. The CDR3 sequence is CASSQGSLSDNEQFF. In DNA, the CDR3 is TGTGCCAGCAGCCAAGGTTCCCTATCCGACAATGAGCAGTTCTTC.

This clone was found once. The chain carries TRBV9 and TRBJ2-7, with 9 bases lining up with TRBD1. CDR1 and CDR2 (germline): SGDLS, YYNGEE. The CDR3 has 17 amino acids. After removal of 0 bases from V and 4 bases from J, the junction contained 11 bases not matched to a gene. The CDR3 DNA is TGTGCCAGCAGCGTAGGTTTTTCGACAGGGGGTATGTACGAGCAGTACTTC. Its translation: CASSVGFSTGGMYEQYF.

This clone has just a few counts. The V call is TRBV6-1, the J call TRBJ1-4; 11 nucleotides match TRBD1. The CDR3 loop spans 16 amino acids. With V trimmed by 4 bases and J by 3 bases, 4 bases remained unmatched. Germline CDR1 MNHNS, CDR2 SASEGT. CDR3 amino acids: CASSVGQGAANEKLFF. DNA for the CDR3: TGTGCCAGCAGTGTTGGACAGGGGGCGGCTAATGAAAAACTGTTTTTT.

V is TRBV15 and J is TRBJ1-1; D remains unclear. Germline V gene sequence: CDR1 LNHNV, CDR2 YYDKDF (reference sequence). This CDR3 has 12 residues. Trimming pared 11 bases from V and 0 bases from J, leaving 10 bases between. The CDR3 reads CAEGVMNTEAFF. CDR3 DNA: TGTGCCGAGGGTGTCATGAACACTGAAGCTTTCTTT. The whole variable domain, filled in from reference TRBV15 and TRBJ1-1, reads DAMVIQNPRYQVTQFGKPVTLSCSQTLNHNVMYWYQQKSSQAPKLLFHYYDKDFNNEADTPDNFQSRRPNTSFCFLDIRSPGLGDTAMYLCAEGVMNTEAFFGQGTRLTVV.

The chain uses TRBV18 and TRBJ2-7, with 11 bases lining up with TRBD1. J lost 3 bases, V lost 6 bases, and 10 bases had no gene match. From germline, CDR1 is KGHSH and CDR2 LQKENI. CDR3 length equals 16 residues. CDR3 sequence: CASSEGTGTGGYEQYF. CDR3 coding DNA: TGTGCCAGCTCCGAGGGAACCGGGACAGGGGGCTACGAGCAGTACTTC. Full variable domain (missing parts from reference TRBV18 and TRBJ2-7): NAGVMQNPRHLVRRRGQEARLRCSPMKGHSHVYWYRQLPEEGLKFMVYLQKENIIDESGMPKERFSAEFPKEGPSILRIQQVVRGDSAAYFCASSEGTGTGGYEQYFGPGTRLTVT.

This chain uses TRBV2 with TRBJ1-5, with D perhaps matching TRBD1 (6 bases). V lost 8 bases and J lost 3, with 17 bases in between. Germline CDR1 and CDR2: SNHLY and FYNNEI. CDR3 size: 15 residues. In DNA form, the CDR3 reads TGTGCCAGCGTGGGGGAAAGGGGGATCAATCAGCCCCAGCATTTT. Translation: CASVGERGINQPQHF.

The chain carries TRBV2 and TRBJ1-2; D might be TRBD1 (6 bases). The CDR3 sequence is 15 residues long. V lost 4 bases and J lost 6, with 18 bases in between. Germline V gene lookup returns CDR1 SNHLY and CDR2 FYNNEI. Here the CDR3 reads CASSGGGPGGDGYTF. The CDR3 DNA sequence: TGTGCCAGCAGTGGGGGGGGCCCCGGGGGCGATGGCTACACCTTC.

This clone was observed a handful of times. The chain is built from TRBV5-6 and TRBJ1-4, with D uncertain. The CDR3 loop spans 13 amino acids. Germline V lookup: CDR1 SGHDT, CDR2 YYEEEE. Trimming took 0 bases from V and 12 from J, leaving 12 bases between them. The CDR3: CASSLVYEGELFF. In nucleotides, the CDR3 is TGTGCCAGCAGCTTGGTTTATGAGGGAGAACTGTTTTTT.

This chain joins TRBV6-1 and TRBJ2-7; weak D call: TRBD2 (8 bases). CDR1 MNHNS and CDR2 SASEGT come from the germline V gene. The V end was cut by 8 bases, the J end by 6 bases, with 17 bases between. CDR3 length equals 13 residues. The CDR3 DNA is TGTGCCAGCTACGGGGGGGACAGTGTCGAGCAGTACTTC. Residues: CASYGGDSVEQYF.

The chain is built from TRBV14 and TRBJ2-3; D not resolved. Per the germline V gene, CDR1 is SGHDN and CDR2 is FVKESK. CDR3 length: 12 residues. V lost 4 bases and J lost 2, with 4 bases in between. Written as DNA, the CDR3 is TGTGCCAGCAGCCCCTTCACAGATACGCAGTATTTT. It codes for CASSPFTDTQYF.

The chain recombines TRBV6-4 with TRBJ2-1; 7 nucleotides agree with TRBD1. This CDR3 has 15 amino acids. Germline V lookup: CDR1 MRHNA, CDR2 SNTAGT. V shed 6 bases, J shed 7 bases, and the junction held 12 bases outside the gene matches. CDR3 sequence reads: CASSPRDSSPNEQFF. The DNA of the CDR3 is TGTGCCAGCAGCCCTCGGGACAGCTCCCCTAATGAGCAGTTCTTC.

The chain is built from TRBV7-8 and TRBJ2-1; weak D call: TRBD2 (6 bases). The CDR3 has 15 amino acids. Looked up from germline, CDR1 is SGHVS and CDR2 is FQNEAQ. The V end lost 5 bases, the J end lost 6 bases, and 17 bases lay between the germline ends. The CDR3 nucleotides are TGTGCCAGCAGCCCGGGGGACTTGGCCTTCAATGAGCAGTTCTTC. It specifies CASSPGDLAFNEQFF.

The V gene is TRBV27, the J gene TRBJ2-3; the D gene is possibly TRBD2 (5 bases). Per the germline V gene, CDR1 is MNHEY and CDR2 is SMNVEV (reference sequence). Deletions cut 5 bases from V and 0 bases from J, with 12 bases between. The CDR3 has 15 amino acids. CDR3 protein: CASSLRGTSTDTQYF. Written as DNA, the CDR3 is TGTGCCAGCAGTCTCCGGGGTACCAGCACAGATACGCAGTATTTT.

The chain combines TRBV13 with TRBJ2-7; 14 bases are shared with TRBD2. Germline assignment: CDR1 PRHDT and CDR2 FYEKMQ (reference sequence). The CDR3 contains 15 residues. The ends lost 5 bases at V and 6 bases at J; junction bases unmatched: 6. CDR3 sequence reads: CASSHLTSGGAEQYF. CDR3 in DNA: TGTGCCAGCAGCCACCTGACTAGCGGGGGGGCCGAGCAGTACTTC.

DNA for the CDR3: TGTGCCAGCAGTTTAGCTACCCGCTATGGCTACACCTTC. Encoded protein: CASSLATRYGYTF. V usage is TRBV28 and J usage is TRBJ1-2; D is undetermined. V lost 2 bases and J lost 4, with 8 bases in between. The V gene's germline CDR1 is MDHEN and CDR2 SYDVKM. The CDR3 length is 13 residues.

About this clone itself: This sample includes further DNA sequences coding for the same CDR3. The chain has TRBV7-2 and TRBJ2-7; D unresolved. The V end was cut by 5 bases, the J end by 10 bases, with 18 bases between. CDR1 is SGHTA and CDR2 is FQGNSA in the germline V gene. The CDR3 contains 13 residues. The CDR3 protein is CASSLSRVQNQYF. Written as DNA, the CDR3 is TGTGCCAGCAGCCTATCCCGGGTCCAGAACCAGTACTTC.

J is TRBJ1-3 and V is TRBV30, with D uncertain. Germline CDR1 and CDR2: GTSNPN and SVGIG (reference sequence). The V end lost 3 bases, the J end lost 4 bases, and 7 bases lay between the germline ends. The CDR3 is made up of 12 amino acids. Here the CDR3 reads CAWRLSGNTIYF. CDR3 DNA sequence: TGTGCCTGGAGACTATCAGGAAACACCATATATTTT. Full variable domain (remainder filled in from reference TRBV30 and TRBJ1-3): SQTIHQWPATLVQPVGSPLSLECTVEGTSNPNLYWYRQAAGRGLQLLFYSVGIGQISSEVPQNLSASRPQDRQFILSSKKLLLSDSGFYLCAWRLSGNTIYFGEGSWLTVV.